These 13 T cell receptor beta chains were all obtained from the same sample, sequenced in a study of immune evolution from preneoplasia to lung adenocarcinoma. Sequencing used immunoSEQ multiplex PCR; TCRdb keeps in-frame clones, though not all of them. The sample includes some 15,000 clones, about four fifths of them seen just once. The sequencing sample was made of FFPE minimally invasive lung adenocarcinoma tissue. These receptors were obtained from a person between 65 and 79 years old with lung adenocarcinoma.

The V and J genes are TRBV20-1 and TRBJ2-1; the D is unclear. This CDR3 region has 11 residues. V was clipped by 3 bases and J by 10 bases, with 10 bases between them. Looked up from germline, CDR1 is DFQATT and CDR2 is SNEGSKA (reference sequence). CDR3 sequence (DNA): TGCAGTGCTAGGCTAGTGAGCGAGCAGTTCTTC. Translated: CSARLVSEQFF.

The chain is built from TRBV5-4 and TRBJ2-4; TRBD2 is a possible D gene (6 bases). Germline CDR1 is SGHNT and CDR2 is YYREEE (reference sequence). Trimming pared 4 bases from V and 0 bases from J, leaving 11 bases between. This CDR3 has 15 residues. CDR3 sequence (DNA): TGTGCCAGCAGCGTAGCGGAAATAGCCAAAAACATTCAGTACTTC. Residues: CASSVAEIAKNIQYF.

The chain carries TRBV30 and TRBJ2-3; 7 bases align to TRBD1. The CDR3 consists of 14 residues. After removal of 3 bases from V and 4 bases from J, the junction contained 7 bases not matched to a gene. From germline, CDR1 is GTSNPN and CDR2 SVGIG (reference sequence). This CDR3 reads CAWRVWTGADTQYF. The CDR3 region has the DNA TGTGCCTGGAGGGTTTGGACAGGAGCAGATACGCAGTATTTT.

The chain employs TRBV5-6 and TRBJ1-2, with TRBD1 matching 11 bases. The CDR3 runs 16 residues. Germline CDR1 and CDR2: SGHDT and YYEEEE. Unmatched junction bases numbered 7, after V lost 0 bases and J lost 6 bases. The CDR3 protein is CASSLGGTGGFDGYTF. CDR3 bases: TGTGCCAGCAGCTTGGGGGGGACAGGGGGATTCGATGGCTACACCTTC.

This sequence joins TRBV11-2 and TRBJ2-1; D gene uncertain. Trimming took 0 bases from V and 4 from J, leaving 10 bases between them. Germline V gene data show CDR1 as SGHAT and CDR2 as FQNNGV. This CDR3 comprises 15 residues. CDR3 bases: TGTGCCAGCAGCTTAGATCTTCCGGGTTACAATGAGCAGTTCTTC. This gives the protein CASSLDLPGYNEQFF.

The CDR3 sequence: CSVLLAGVHNEQFF. The CDR3, as DNA: TGCAGCGTTCTACTAGCGGGAGTGCACAATGAGCAGTTCTTC. J is TRBJ2-1 and V is TRBV29-1, with TRBD2 matching over 11 bases. The germline V gene has CDR1 SQVTM and CDR2 ANQGSEA. This CDR3 has 14 residues. V dropped 5 bases and J dropped 5; count of bases not matched to a gene: 5.

This rearrangement joins TRBV19 to TRBJ2-2; D gene ambiguous. The V and J ends lost 3 bases and 4 bases respectively, with 9 bases between them. Germline values: CDR1 LNHDA, CDR2 SQIVND (reference sequence). The CDR3 totals 14 residues. The CDR3 is CASSIPGFTGELFF. The CDR3 DNA follows: TGTGCCAGTAGTATTCCTGGGTTCACCGGGGAGCTGTTTTTT.

This rearrangement joins TRBV2 to TRBJ2-5; D not certain. The CDR3 extends over 11 amino acids. CDR1 SNHLY and CDR2 FYNNEI come from the germline V gene. V lost 7 bases to trimming and J lost 1 base, with 4 bases between them. The DNA of the CDR3 is TGTGCCAGCACCCTCCAAGAGACCCAGTACTTC. This gives the protein CASTLQETQYF.

The chain employs TRBV7-8 and TRBJ1-1, with D maybe TRBD1 (6 bases). CDR1 SGHVS and CDR2 FQNEAQ come from the germline V gene. The V end lost 2 bases, the J end lost 4 bases, and 17 bases lay between the germline ends. The CDR3 runs 16 residues. The CDR3 region is CASSLMGGGGITEAFF. The CDR3 DNA is TGTGCCAGCAGCTTAATGGGGGGCGGAGGTATCACTGAAGCTTTCTTT.

CDR3 residues: CASSLQFTEAFF. As DNA, the CDR3 is TGTGCCAGCAGTTTACAGTTCACTGAAGCTTTCTTT. The gene calls are TRBV28 and TRBJ1-1; D is undetermined. Germline V gene data show CDR1 as MDHEN and CDR2 as SYDVKM. Trimming took off 2 bases at V and 4 bases at J, with 5 bases between the two ends. This CDR3 is built from 12 residues. Full variable domain (remainder filled in from reference TRBV28 and TRBJ1-1): DVKVTQSSRYLVKRTGEKVFLECVQDMDHENMFWYRQDPGLGLRLIYFSYDVKMKEKGDIPEGYSVSREKKERFSLILESASTNQTSMYLCASSLQFTEAFFGQGTRLTVV.

The chain combines TRBV30 with TRBJ1-4, with no clear D. The CDR3 runs to 13 residues. Trimming shortened V by 1 base and J by 7 bases, and 10 bases separated the two germline ends. The germline gives CDR1 GTSNPN, CDR2 SVGIG (reference sequence). This CDR3 is CAWSEGGSEKLFF. The CDR3 coding sequence is TGTGCCTGGAGTGAAGGAGGGAGTGAAAAACTGTTTTTT.

The chain recombines TRBV5-6 with TRBJ1-3; D might be TRBD1 (5 bases). The CDR3 sequence is 15 residues long. CDR1 and CDR2 from the germline V gene are SGHDT and YYEEEE. V lost 4 bases, J lost 5 bases, and 16 bases lay in between. The CDR3 nucleotides read TGTGCCAGCAGCCACGACAGTCGGCAACGAAACACCATATATTTT. Its translation is CASSHDSRQRNTIYF.

The V and J genes are TRBV2 and TRBJ2-7; D perhaps matches TRBD2 (6 bases). V lost 3 bases and J lost 1, with 13 bases in between. Germline lookup yields CDR1 SNHLY and CDR2 FYNNEI. The CDR3 extends over 15 amino acids. This CDR3 is CASSELAGRSYEQYF. DNA for the CDR3: TGTGCCAGCAGTGAGTTAGCAGGGAGGTCCTACGAGCAGTACTTC.